A selection of T cell receptor beta chains follows, all from one sample in a study of T cells after yellow fever vaccination. TCRdb fed the 5' RACE reads into MiXCR, producing one record per CDR3 protein. In the table there are around 530,000 distinct CDR3 sequences, about a sixth of which are singletons. Sequencing was performed on PBMCs, taken 5 to 6 days after the first yellow fever vaccination. These receptors were collected from a man between 18 and 35 years old who received the YFV17D yellow fever vaccine. Both conserved end residues are part of each CDR3. Each record gives: D gene, clone size, J gene, V gene, CDR3 protein, CDR3 DNA. The D gene is left open where the match is weak. A clone size is listed for some rows: how often the clone was seen (once, few, many), or a class if it is expanded.

D gene: NA
clone size: many
J gene: TRBJ1-1
V gene: TRBV20-1
CDR3 protein: CSARAGMNTEAFF
CDR3 DNA: TGCAGTGCTAGAGCCGGCATGAACACTGAAGCTTTCTTT

D gene: TRBD1
clone size: few
J gene: TRBJ1-1
V gene: TRBV15
CDR3 protein: CATSRGGTGDRAFF
CDR3 DNA: TGTGCCACCAGCAGAGGGGGGACAGGGGACCGAGCTTTCTTT

D gene: NA
clone size: NA
J gene: TRBJ2-1
V gene: TRBV5-1
CDR3 protein: CASSFSPSEQFF
CDR3 DNA: TGCGCCAGCAGCTTTTCACCGAGCGAGCAGTTCTTC

D gene: NA
clone size: few
J gene: TRBJ2-1
V gene: TRBV11-2
CDR3 protein: CASSLFTGRNEQFF
CDR3 DNA: TGTGCCAGCAGCTTGTTTACAGGGCGGAATGAGCAGTTCTTC

D gene: TRBD2
clone size: NA
J gene: TRBJ2-1
V gene: TRBV19
CDR3 protein: CASRRLAGGGEQFF
CDR3 DNA: TGTGCCTCAAGGCGGCTAGCGGGGGGGGGTGAGCAGTTCTTC

D gene: TRBD1
clone size: few
J gene: TRBJ1-2
V gene: TRBV12-3/TRBV12-4
CDR3 protein: CASSLHRGRANYGYTF
CDR3 DNA: TGTGCCAGCAGTTTACACAGGGGGCGAGCTAACTATGGCTACACCTTC

D gene: TRBD1
clone size: once
J gene: TRBJ1-5
V gene: TRBV20-1
CDR3 protein: CSLDRGNQPQHF
CDR3 DNA: TGCAGTCTGGACAGGGGCAATCAGCCCCAGCATTTT

D gene: NA
clone size: NA
J gene: TRBJ1-3
V gene: TRBV11-2
CDR3 protein: CASSPRVWGPGNTIYF
CDR3 DNA: TGTGCCAGCAGCCCCCGGGTCTGGGGCCCTGGAAACACCATATATTTT

D gene: NA
clone size: NA
J gene: TRBJ1-2
V gene: TRBV19
CDR3 protein: CASTDLGGLYYGYTF
CDR3 DNA: TGTGCCAGTACCGATCTAGGGGGGCTTTACTATGGCTACACCTTC

D gene: NA
clone size: few
J gene: TRBJ1-2
V gene: TRBV20-1
CDR3 protein: CSARGGANYGYTF
CDR3 DNA: TGCAGTGCTAGAGGGGGGGCTAACTATGGCTACACCTTC

D gene: NA
clone size: few
J gene: TRBJ1-1
V gene: TRBV29-1
CDR3 protein: CSVGFGRDAFF
CDR3 DNA: TGCAGCGTTGGTTTCGGACGCGACGCTTTCTTT

D gene: TRBD1
clone size: NA
J gene: TRBJ1-1
V gene: TRBV27
CDR3 protein: CASSAPEGASTEAFF
CDR3 DNA: TGTGCCAGCAGTGCCCCGGAGGGGGCTAGCACTGAAGCTTTCTTT

D gene: NA
clone size: NA
J gene: TRBJ2-1
V gene: TRBV5-4
CDR3 protein: CASSPADGTHNEQFF
CDR3 DNA: TGTGCCAGCAGCCCAGCCGACGGAACGCACAATGAGCAGTTCTTC

D gene: NA
clone size: few
J gene: TRBJ2-3
V gene: TRBV5-1
CDR3 protein: CASSVAQPGDTQYF
CDR3 DNA: TGCGCCAGCAGCGTGGCCCAGCCAGGGGATACGCAGTATTTT

D gene: TRBD1
clone size: few
J gene: TRBJ1-5
V gene: TRBV12-3/TRBV12-4
CDR3 protein: CASKRDSNNQPQHF
CDR3 DNA: TGTGCCAGCAAGCGGGACAGTAACAATCAGCCCCAGCATTTT

D gene: NA
clone size: few
J gene: TRBJ2-2
V gene: TRBV5-1
CDR3 protein: CASSWTDGANTGELFF
CDR3 DNA: TGCGCCAGCAGCTGGACCGACGGAGCGAACACCGGGGAGCTGTTTTTT

D gene: NA
clone size: many
J gene: TRBJ1-5
V gene: TRBV12-3/TRBV12-4
CDR3 protein: CASSPGVNQPQHF
CDR3 DNA: TGTGCCAGCAGTCCAGGGGTAAATCAGCCCCAGCATTTT

D gene: TRBD1
clone size: few
J gene: TRBJ2-3
V gene: TRBV29-1
CDR3 protein: CSVEPGGYTDTQYF
CDR3 DNA: TGCAGCGTTGAGCCAGGGGGCTATACAGATACGCAGTATTTT

D gene: TRBD2
clone size: few
J gene: TRBJ2-2
V gene: TRBV27
CDR3 protein: CASNPIRGGGPVNTGELFF
CDR3 DNA: TGTGCCAGCAATCCAATCCGGGGGGGCGGGCCTGTGAACACCGGGGAGCTGTTTTTT

D gene: NA
clone size: NA
J gene: TRBJ2-2
V gene: TRBV14
CDR3 protein: CASSRAPRGELFF
CDR3 DNA: TGTGCCAGCAGCCGGGCCCCAAGAGGGGAGCTGTTTTTT

D gene: NA
clone size: NA
J gene: TRBJ1-1
V gene: TRBV20-1
CDR3 protein: CSARPGNEAFF
CDR3 DNA: TGCAGTGCTCGGCCAGGAAACGAAGCTTTCTTT

D gene: TRBD2
clone size: few
J gene: TRBJ2-3
V gene: TRBV11-2
CDR3 protein: CASSLDPGLAGSTDTQYF
CDR3 DNA: TGTGCCAGCAGCTTAGATCCGGGACTAGCGGGGAGCACAGATACGCAGTATTTT

D gene: NA
clone size: NA
J gene: TRBJ1-1
V gene: TRBV7-9
CDR3 protein: CASSVGVKTEAFF
CDR3 DNA: TGTGCCAGCAGCGTAGGGGTGAAGACTGAAGCTTTCTTT

D gene: TRBD1
clone size: NA
J gene: TRBJ2-3
V gene: TRBV9
CDR3 protein: CASSVWDRSTDTQYF
CDR3 DNA: TGTGCCAGCAGCGTGTGGGACAGATCCACAGATACGCAGTATTTT